The T cell receptor beta chain under discussion was sequenced for a study of blood T cell repertoires in COVID-19 (dated by TCRdb to the early 2020s). Regarding the complete study: The collaborator samples originated in the United States, Italy and Spain and spanned the acute and convalescent phases of COVID-19. The prospective study material was composed of cDNA or gDNA derived from T cells, B-cell-depleted T cells, or PBMCs. The dataset comprised deeply sampled blood TCRbeta repertoires from subjects exposed to, actively infected with, or recovered from COVID-19. The repertoires were released in a freely available public database meant as a resource for research on the immune response to SARS-CoV-2. Samples were obtained from the ongoing ImmuneRACE study (first 160 participants) and from over 1,000 subjects provided by 6 global collaborators. Sample metadata almost always included a de-identified subject ID, COVID-19 status, age in years and sex. Where available, HLA class I and class II types were obtained from metadata supplied by the sample provider rather than from assay-based typing. Broader findings and caveats from the paper: Clinical and demographic metadata were provided uncurated, with the amount varying by source and participant.

The germline V gene (reference sequence) sets CDR1 to LGHDT and CDR2 to YNNKEL. A distance of 8 bases separates the germline ends of V and J, which lose 0 bases and 14 bases respectively. From its cysteine to its phenylalanine, the CDR3 spans 11 amino acids. The sequence is cut down to CDR3 DNA, 33 bases in frame from base 1. The immunoSEQ Assay, a bias-controlled multiplex PCR, was used to amplify TCRbeta CDR3 regions from genomic DNA. The study's own analysis went as follows. Nucleated cell counts per sample were estimated from amplification of reference gene primers within the assay. To quantify the absolute abundance of each unique TCRbeta CDR3 rearrangement, sequence reads were collapsed and filtered. For each sample, productive Simpson clonality was calculated as the square root of Simpson's diversity index over productive rearrangements. TCRdb mirrors the immuneACCESS table, restricted to in-frame sequences. Some clones are absent from its copies; in checked studies, under half trace to an unresolved V gene, and the reason for the others is unknown. The V and J calls and the clone size are those of that table, but D and trimming were determined from the DNA. In all, the sample holds approximately 250,000 clones, and nearly 90% of those were seen once. Around 1% of the sample rests with the top ten.

This clone appeared once. Its antigen is not yet known. Base qualities are not at hand, and no much larger clone is one base apart. Participants in the prospective study were aged about 18 to 89 years, lived in 20 to 25 United States geographic areas, and enrolled through a virtual design. Cohort assignment in the prospective study relied on participant-reported clinical history from a screening survey and a study questionnaire. For ImmuneRACE Cohort 3, a participant was defined as recovered based on two consecutive negative NP/OP PCR tests, clearance by a healthcare professional, or resolution of symptoms. Each participant in the prospective study had whole blood, serum and a nasopharyngeal or oropharyngeal swab collected by mobile phlebotomists. Participants in the prospective study had the option to provide additional blood draws and questionnaires over a 2-month period. Blood samples from the prospective study were shipped frozen or at room temperature prior to DNA extraction.

The chain couples TRBV3-1 (or the pseudogene TRBV3-2) to TRBJ2-1; D gene: possibly TRBD2, on 6 matching bases. The receptor was isolated from a woman aged 25 to 39 who had recovered from COVID-19. Sequences were obtained from PBMCs or T cells enriched from blood (not recorded which). CDR3 sequence: CASSQDRREFF. The DNA sequence is given as TGTGCCAGCAGCCAAGATCGGAGGGAGTTCTTC.